The rows below give T cell receptor beta chains drawn from one sample of a study of blood T cell repertoires in COVID-19. Sequencing was performed with immunoSEQ multiplex PCR; in TCRdb, only in-frame clones are kept and a portion is missing. Here the sample spans 220,000 or so clones, almost 85% being singletons. What was sequenced was peripheral blood. The receptors come from a woman of 80 years or more with acute or convalescent COVID-19. The CDR3 runs from the conserved cysteine through the conserved F or W. Fields, in order: V gene, CDR3 length, J gene, D gene, clone size, CDR3 DNA, CDR3 protein. D genes are given only for firm matches. Size is stated for part of the rows, as once, few or many counts, or as a class when the clone is expanded.

TRBV14	18	TRBJ2-7	TRBD2	NA	TGTGCCAGCAGCCAATGGTTTAGCGGGAGGGCCGGATCCTACGAGCAGTACTTC	CASSQWFSGRAGSYEQYF
TRBV19	15	TRBJ2-6	NA	NA	TGTGCCAGTAGGACAGGTTATTCTGGGGCCAACGTCCTGACTTTC	CASRTGYSGANVLTF
TRBV11-2	16	TRBJ2-5	TRBD1	NA	TGTGCCAGCAGCTCGGTCTGGGACAGGACCCAAGAGACCCAGTACTTC	CASSSVWDRTQETQYF
TRBV5-4	14	TRBJ2-1	NA	once	TGTGCCAGCAGCTGGCCGGGGAACCACAATGAGCAGTTCTTC	CASSWPGNHNEQFF
TRBV28	17	TRBJ2-2	TRBD1	once	TGTGCCAGCAGTTTGGTAGGGACAGGGTTGAGTCCCGGGGAGCTGTTTTTT	CASSLVGTGLSPGELFF
TRBV3-1/TRBV3-2	15	TRBJ1-6	TRBD1	NA	TGTGCCAGCAGACCACAGGGGGCGCAGGATTCACCCCTCCACTTT	CASRPQGAQDSPLHF
TRBV7-2	15	TRBJ2-3	NA	NA	TGTGCCAGCAGCTTAGGACACTCACCCACAGATACGCAGTATTTT	CASSLGHSPTDTQYF
TRBV28	14	TRBJ1-3	NA	NA	TGTGCCAGCAGTTCGGTAGACTCTGGAAACACCATATATTTT	CASSSVDSGNTIYF
TRBV11-2	12	TRBJ1-1	NA	NA	TGTGCCAGCAGCTTAGTAGAGCTTGAAGCTTTCTTT	CASSLVELEAFF
TRBV11-3	15	TRBJ2-1	NA	NA	TGTGCCAGCAGCTTATACACCGCCCGCTACAATGAGCAGTTCTTC	CASSLYTARYNEQFF
TRBV2	14	TRBJ2-7	TRBD1	NA	TGTGCCAGCCACCACAGGGGTCTCAGCTACGAGCAGTACTTC	CASHHRGLSYEQYF
TRBV19	15	TRBJ2-3	TRBD2	NA	TGTGCCAGTAGTATTCAAGCGGGGGAGGCAGATACGCAGTATTTT	CASSIQAGEADTQYF
TRBV19	17	TRBJ1-1	TRBD1	NA	TGTGCCAGTAGTTCTTTGACAGGGGGCCTTGGTTCCCCTGAAGCTTTCTTT	CASSSLTGGLGSPEAFF
TRBV5-1	15	TRBJ2-1	TRBD2	NA	TGCGCCAGCAGCTTGGTCGTAGCGGGGGACAATGAGCAGTTCTTC	CASSLVVAGDNEQFF
TRBV7-3	13	TRBJ1-5	NA	NA	TGTGCCAGCAGCTTAACGCCGGGTCAGCCCCAGCATTTT	CASSLTPGQPQHF
TRBV5-1	16	TRBJ1-1	NA	once	TGCGCCAGCAGCTTAGAGCGGCACAGGGCTGGCGCTGAAGCTTTCTTT	CASSLERHRAGAEAFF
TRBV5-4	13	TRBJ1-2	NA	NA	TGTGCCAGCAGCTTCGGGACAAACTATGGCTACACCTTC	CASSFGTNYGYTF
TRBV2	14	TRBJ1-2	NA	NA	TGTGCCAGCAGTGAAATCGGAGAACGATATGGCTACACCTTC	CASSEIGERYGYTF
TRBV5-1	14	TRBJ2-7	TRBD1	NA	TGCGCCAGCAGCCAACCGGGACAGGGGGTAGAGCAGTACTTC	CASSQPGQGVEQYF
TRBV9	15	TRBJ2-1	NA	NA	TGTGCCAGCAGCGTAATCCCCGGCGGCAACAATGAGCAGTTCTTC	CASSVIPGGNNEQFF
TRBV5-1	14	TRBJ2-3	NA	NA	TGCGCCAGCAGAAGGACAGAGCACACAGATACGCAGTATTTT	CASRRTEHTDTQYF
TRBV13	13	TRBJ1-1	NA	NA	TGTGCCAGCAGCGCCAACAGGGCCACTGAAGCTTTCTTT	CASSANRATEAFF